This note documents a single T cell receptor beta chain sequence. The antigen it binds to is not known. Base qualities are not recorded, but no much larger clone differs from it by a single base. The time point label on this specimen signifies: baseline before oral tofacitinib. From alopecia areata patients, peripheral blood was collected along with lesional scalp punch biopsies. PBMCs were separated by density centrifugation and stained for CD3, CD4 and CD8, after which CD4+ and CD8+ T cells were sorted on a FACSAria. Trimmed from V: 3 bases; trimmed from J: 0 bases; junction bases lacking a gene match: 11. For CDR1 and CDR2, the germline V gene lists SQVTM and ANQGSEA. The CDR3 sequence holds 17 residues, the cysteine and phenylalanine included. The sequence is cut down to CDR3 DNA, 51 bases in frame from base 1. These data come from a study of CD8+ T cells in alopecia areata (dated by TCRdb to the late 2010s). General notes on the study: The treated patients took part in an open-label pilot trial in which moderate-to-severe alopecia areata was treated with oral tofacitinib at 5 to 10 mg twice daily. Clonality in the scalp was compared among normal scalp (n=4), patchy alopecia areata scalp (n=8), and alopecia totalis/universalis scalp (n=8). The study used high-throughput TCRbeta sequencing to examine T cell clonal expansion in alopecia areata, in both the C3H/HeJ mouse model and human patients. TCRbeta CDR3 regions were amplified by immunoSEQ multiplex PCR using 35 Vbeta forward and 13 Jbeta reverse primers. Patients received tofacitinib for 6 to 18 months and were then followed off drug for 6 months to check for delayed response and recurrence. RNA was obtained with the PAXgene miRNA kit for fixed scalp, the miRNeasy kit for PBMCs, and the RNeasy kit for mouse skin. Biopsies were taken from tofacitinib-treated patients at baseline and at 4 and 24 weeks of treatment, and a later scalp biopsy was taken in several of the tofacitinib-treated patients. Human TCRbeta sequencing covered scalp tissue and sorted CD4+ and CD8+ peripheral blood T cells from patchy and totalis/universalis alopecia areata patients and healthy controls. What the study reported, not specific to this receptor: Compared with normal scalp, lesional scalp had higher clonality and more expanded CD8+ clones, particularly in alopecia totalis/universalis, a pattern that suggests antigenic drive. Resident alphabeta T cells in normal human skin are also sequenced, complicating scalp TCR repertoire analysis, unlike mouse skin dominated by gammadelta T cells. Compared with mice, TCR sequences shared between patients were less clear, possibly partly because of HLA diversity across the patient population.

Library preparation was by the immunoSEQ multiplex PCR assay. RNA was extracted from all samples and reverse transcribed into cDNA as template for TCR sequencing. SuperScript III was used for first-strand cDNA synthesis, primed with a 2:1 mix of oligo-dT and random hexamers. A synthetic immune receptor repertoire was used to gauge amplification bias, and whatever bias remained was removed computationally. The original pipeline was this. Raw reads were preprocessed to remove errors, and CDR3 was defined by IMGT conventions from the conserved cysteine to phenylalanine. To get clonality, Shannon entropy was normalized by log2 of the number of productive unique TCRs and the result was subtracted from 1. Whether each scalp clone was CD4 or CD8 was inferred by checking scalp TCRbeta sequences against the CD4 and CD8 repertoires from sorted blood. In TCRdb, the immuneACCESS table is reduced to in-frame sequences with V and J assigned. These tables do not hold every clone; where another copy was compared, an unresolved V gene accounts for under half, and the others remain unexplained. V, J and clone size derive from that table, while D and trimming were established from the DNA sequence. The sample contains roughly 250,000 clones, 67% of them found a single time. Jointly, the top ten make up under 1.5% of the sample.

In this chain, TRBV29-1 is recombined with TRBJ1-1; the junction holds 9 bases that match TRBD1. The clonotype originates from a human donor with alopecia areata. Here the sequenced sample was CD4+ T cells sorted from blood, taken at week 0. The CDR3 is CSVDFIGTGTMNTEAFF. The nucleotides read TGCAGCGTTGATTTTATCGGGACAGGGACGATGAACACTGAAGCTTTCTTT.